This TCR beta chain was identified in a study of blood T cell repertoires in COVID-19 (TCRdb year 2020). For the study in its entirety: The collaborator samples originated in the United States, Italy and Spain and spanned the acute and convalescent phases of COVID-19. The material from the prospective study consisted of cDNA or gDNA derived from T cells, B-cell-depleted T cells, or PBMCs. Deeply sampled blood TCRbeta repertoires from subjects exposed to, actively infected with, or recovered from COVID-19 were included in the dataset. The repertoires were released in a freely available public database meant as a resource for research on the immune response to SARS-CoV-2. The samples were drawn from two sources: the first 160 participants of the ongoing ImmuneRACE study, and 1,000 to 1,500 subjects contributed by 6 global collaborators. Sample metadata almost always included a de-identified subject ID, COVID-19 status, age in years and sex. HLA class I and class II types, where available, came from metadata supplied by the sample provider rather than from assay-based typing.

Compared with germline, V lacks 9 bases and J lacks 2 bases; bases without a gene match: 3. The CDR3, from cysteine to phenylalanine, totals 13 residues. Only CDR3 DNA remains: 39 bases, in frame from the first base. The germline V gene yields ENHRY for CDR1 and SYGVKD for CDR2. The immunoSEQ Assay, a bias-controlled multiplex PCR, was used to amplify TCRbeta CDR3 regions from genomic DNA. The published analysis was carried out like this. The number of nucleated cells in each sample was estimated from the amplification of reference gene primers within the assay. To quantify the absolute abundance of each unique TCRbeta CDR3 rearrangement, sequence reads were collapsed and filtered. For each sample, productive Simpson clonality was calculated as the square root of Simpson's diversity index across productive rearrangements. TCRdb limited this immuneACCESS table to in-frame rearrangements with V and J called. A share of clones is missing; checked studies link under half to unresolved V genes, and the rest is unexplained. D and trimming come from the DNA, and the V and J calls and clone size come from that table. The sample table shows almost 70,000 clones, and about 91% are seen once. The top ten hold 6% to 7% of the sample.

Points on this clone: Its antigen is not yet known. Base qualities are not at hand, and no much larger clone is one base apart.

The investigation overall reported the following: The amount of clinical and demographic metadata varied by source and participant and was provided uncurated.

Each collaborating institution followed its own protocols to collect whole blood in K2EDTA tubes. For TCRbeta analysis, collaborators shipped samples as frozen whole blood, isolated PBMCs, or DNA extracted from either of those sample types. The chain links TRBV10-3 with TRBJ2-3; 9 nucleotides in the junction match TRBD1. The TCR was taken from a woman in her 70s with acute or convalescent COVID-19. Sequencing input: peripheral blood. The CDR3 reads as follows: CAMGTGSTDTQYF. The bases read TGTGCCATGGGGACAGGGTCCACAGATACGCAGTATTTT.